This T cell receptor (beta chain) stems from a study of CD8 T cells in Susac syndrome. This clonotype is a singleton in its sample. V was shortened by 10 bases and J by 4 bases, with 17 bases between the two germline ends. The CDR3 contains 13 residues. Germline V gene lookup returns CDR1 SNHLY and CDR2 FYNNEI. Random hexamers served to reverse transcribe roughly 0.5 to 1 ug RNA. TCRdb analysed the immunoSEQ multiplex PCR reads with MiXCR anew, one entry per CDR3 protein. The sample gives about 120,000 distinct CDR3 sequences, roughly 94% of which show up once; about 0.3% is in the top ten. The receptor was isolated from a human donor with Susac syndrome. Input material: CD8+ T cells from PBMCs. The rearrangement uses TRBV2 and TRBJ2-7; D remains unclear. CDR3 bases: TGTGCCACGCACGCGGCAGGAGTATACGAGCAGTACTTC. As protein: CATHAAGVYEQYF.